The entry that follows covers one T cell receptor beta chain sequence. The specificity of this receptor is unknown. Per-base quality was not reported, and no clone a single base away is much larger than it. Library creation used the immunoSEQ multiplex PCR assay. RNA was extracted from all samples and reverse transcribed into cDNA as template for TCR sequencing. SuperScript III was used for first-strand cDNA synthesis, primed with a 2:1 mix of oligo-dT and random hexamers. A synthetic immune receptor repertoire was used to gauge amplification bias, and whatever bias remained was removed computationally. The authors' pipeline ran thus. Raw reads were preprocessed to remove errors, and CDR3 was defined by IMGT conventions from the conserved cysteine to phenylalanine. To get clonality, Shannon entropy was normalized by log2 of the number of productive unique TCRs and the result was subtracted from 1. CD4 or CD8 identity of scalp clones was inferred by cross-referencing scalp TCRbeta sequences with sorted blood CD4 and CD8 repertoires. TCRdb limited this immuneACCESS table to in-frame rearrangements with V and J called. A share of clones is missing; checked studies link under half to unresolved V genes, and the rest is unexplained. The V and J calls and clone size are taken from that table; D and trimming were inferred from the DNA. This sample lists about 290,000 clones; about 62% were detected once. Clones ranked in the top ten supply approximately 1.8% of the sample.

This sample is drawn from a study of CD8+ T cells in alopecia areata (dated by TCRdb to the late 2010s). About the investigation overall: The treated patients took part in an open-label pilot trial in which moderate-to-severe alopecia areata was treated with oral tofacitinib at 5 to 10 mg twice daily. Scalp clonality was compared across normal scalp (n=4), patchy alopecia areata scalp (n=8), and alopecia totalis/universalis scalp (n=8). Patients stayed on tofacitinib for 6 to 18 months and then had 6 months of follow-up off drug so that delayed response and recurrence could be assessed. Biopsies were taken from tofacitinib-treated patients at baseline and at 4 and 24 weeks of treatment, and a later scalp biopsy was taken in several of the tofacitinib-treated patients. To study T cell clonal expansion in alopecia areata, the researchers applied high-throughput TCRbeta sequencing to both the C3H/HeJ mouse model and human patients. Disease severity in treated patients was measured with the SALT score, which quantifies the percentage of affected scalp surface area. immunoSEQ multiplex PCR using 35 Vbeta forward primers and 13 Jbeta reverse primers was used to amplify TCRbeta CDR3 regions. RNA was extracted with the PAXgene miRNA kit for fixed scalp, the miRNeasy kit for PBMCs, and the RNeasy kit for mouse skin. On the human side, TCRbeta sequencing was run on scalp tissue and on sorted CD4+ and CD8+ peripheral blood T cells from healthy controls and from alopecia areata patients with either patchy or totalis/universalis disease. The investigation overall reported the following: Many expanded lesional clones were found to persist in scalp and blood during tofacitinib treatment, and relapse after treatment cessation may be partly explained by this persistence. Scalp TCR repertoire analysis is complicated because resident alphabeta T cells in normal human skin are also sequenced, whereas mouse skin is dominated by gammadelta T cells. Scalp clonality and the number of expanded CD8+ clones among the top 100 scalp clones were significantly decreased by tofacitinib. Compared with normal scalp, lesional scalp, particularly in alopecia totalis/universalis, had higher clonality and more expanded CD8+ clones, which suggests antigenic drive. Compared with mice, TCR sequences shared between patients were less clear, possibly partly because of HLA diversity across the patient population. Because the treated cohort was small and had only one nonresponder, larger studies are needed to examine links between baseline CD8+ expansion and response.

The intended sense of this specimen's time point label: about 25 weeks on oral tofacitinib. The treatment or condition label here, explained by the study, means: oral pan-JAK inhibitor, 5-10 mg twice daily. Peripheral blood and lesional scalp punch biopsies were obtained from patients with alopecia areata. After PBMCs were isolated by density centrifugation and stained for CD3, CD4 and CD8, a FACSAria was used to sort CD4+ and CD8+ T cells. V sheds 3 bases and J sheds 0 bases, leaving 13 bases between their ends. As encoded in the germline V gene, CDR1 is SNHLY while CDR2 is FYNNEI. Taken from cysteine to phenylalanine, the CDR3 has 16 residues. Just CDR3 DNA is preserved here, 48 bases in frame from base 1.

The chain was built from TRBV2 and TRBJ2-3; the D gene remains uncertain. This sequence was found in a human donor with alopecia areata. The material sequenced was CD4+ T cells sorted from blood, taken at week 24, from a patient treated with tofacitinib. The DNA sequence is given as TGTGCCAGCAGTGAGACGGTAGCTCCTAGCACAGATACGCAGTATTTT. This encodes CASSETVAPSTDTQYF.